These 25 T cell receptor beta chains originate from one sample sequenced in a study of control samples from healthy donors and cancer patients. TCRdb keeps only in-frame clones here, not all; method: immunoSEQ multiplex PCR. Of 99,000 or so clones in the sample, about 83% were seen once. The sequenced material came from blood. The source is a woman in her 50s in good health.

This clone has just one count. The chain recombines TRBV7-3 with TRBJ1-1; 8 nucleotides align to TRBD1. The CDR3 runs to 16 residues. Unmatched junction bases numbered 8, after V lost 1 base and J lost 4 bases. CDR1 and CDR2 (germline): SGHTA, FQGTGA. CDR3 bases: TGTGCCAGCAGCTTAATTTCAGGGGGCCCGGGCACTGAAGCTTTCTTT. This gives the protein CASSLISGGPGTEAFF.

For the CDR3, the DNA is TGTGCCAGCAGCCACACCGGGACAGGGGCCAATCAGCCCCAGCATTTT. Amino acid sequence: CASSHTGTGANQPQHF. The chain is built from TRBV4-2 and TRBJ1-5; 10 nucleotides agree with TRBD1. The junction had 5 bases not matched to a gene; V was cut back by 3 bases and J by 3 bases. Germline V gene sequence: CDR1 LGHNA, CDR2 YNFKEQ. The CDR3 is 16 amino acids.

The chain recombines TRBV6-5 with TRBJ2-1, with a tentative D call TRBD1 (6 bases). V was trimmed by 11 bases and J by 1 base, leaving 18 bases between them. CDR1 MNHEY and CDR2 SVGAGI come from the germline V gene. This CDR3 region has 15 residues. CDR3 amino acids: CASRTEPSSYNEQFF. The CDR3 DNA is TGTGCCTCCCGGACAGAACCTTCTTCCTACAATGAGCAGTTCTTC.

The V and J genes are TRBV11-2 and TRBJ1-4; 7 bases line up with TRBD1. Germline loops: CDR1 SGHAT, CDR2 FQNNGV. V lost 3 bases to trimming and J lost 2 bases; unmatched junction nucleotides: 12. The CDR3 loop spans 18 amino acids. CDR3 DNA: TGTGCCAGCAGCTTTAAGGGACAGTGGATTGGGACTAATGAAAAACTGTTTTTT. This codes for CASSFKGQWIGTNEKLFF.

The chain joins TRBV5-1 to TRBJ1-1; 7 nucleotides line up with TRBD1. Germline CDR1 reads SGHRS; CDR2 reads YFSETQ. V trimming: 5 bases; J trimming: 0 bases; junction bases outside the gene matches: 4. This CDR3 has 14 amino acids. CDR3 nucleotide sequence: TGCGCCAGCAGGTCGGGACAGATGAACACTGAAGCTTTCTTT. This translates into CASRSGQMNTEAFF.

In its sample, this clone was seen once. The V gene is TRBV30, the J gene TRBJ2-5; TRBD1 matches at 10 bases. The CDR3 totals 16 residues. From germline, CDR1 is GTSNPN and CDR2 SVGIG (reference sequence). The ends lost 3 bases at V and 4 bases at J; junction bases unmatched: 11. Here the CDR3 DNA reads TGTGCCTGGAGCAGCCGGGACAGGGGTTGGGGAGAGACCCAGTACTTC. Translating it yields CAWSSRDRGWGETQYF.

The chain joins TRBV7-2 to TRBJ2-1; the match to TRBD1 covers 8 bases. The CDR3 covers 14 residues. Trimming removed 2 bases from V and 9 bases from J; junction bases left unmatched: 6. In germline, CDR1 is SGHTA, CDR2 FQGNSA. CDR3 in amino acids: CASSLQGAQSEQFF. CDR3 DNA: TGTGCCAGCAGCTTACAGGGGGCGCAGAGTGAGCAGTTCTTC.

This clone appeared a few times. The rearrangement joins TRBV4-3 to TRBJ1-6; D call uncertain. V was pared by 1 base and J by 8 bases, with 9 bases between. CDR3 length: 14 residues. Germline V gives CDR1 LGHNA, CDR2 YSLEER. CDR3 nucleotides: TGCGCCAGCAGCCAAGGAGTCGACGATTCACCCCTCCACTTT. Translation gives CASSQGVDDSPLHF.

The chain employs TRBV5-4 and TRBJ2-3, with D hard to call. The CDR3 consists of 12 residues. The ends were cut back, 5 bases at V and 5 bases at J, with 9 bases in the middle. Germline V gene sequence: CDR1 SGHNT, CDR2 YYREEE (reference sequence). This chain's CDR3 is CASSFLRDTQYF. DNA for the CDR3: TGTGCCAGCAGTTTTTTACGAGATACGCAGTATTTT.

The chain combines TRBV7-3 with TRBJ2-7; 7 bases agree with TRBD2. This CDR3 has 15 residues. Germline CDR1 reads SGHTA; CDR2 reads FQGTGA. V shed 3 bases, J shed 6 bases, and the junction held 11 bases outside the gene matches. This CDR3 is CASSFPLASISEQYF. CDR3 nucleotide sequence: TGTGCCAGCAGCTTCCCACTAGCGTCCATTAGCGAGCAGTACTTC.

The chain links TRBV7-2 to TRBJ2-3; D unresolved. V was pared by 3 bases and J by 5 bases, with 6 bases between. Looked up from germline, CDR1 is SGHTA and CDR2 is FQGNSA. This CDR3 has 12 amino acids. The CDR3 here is CASSFSGDTQYF. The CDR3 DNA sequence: TGTGCCAGCAGCTTTTCTGGAGATACGCAGTATTTT.

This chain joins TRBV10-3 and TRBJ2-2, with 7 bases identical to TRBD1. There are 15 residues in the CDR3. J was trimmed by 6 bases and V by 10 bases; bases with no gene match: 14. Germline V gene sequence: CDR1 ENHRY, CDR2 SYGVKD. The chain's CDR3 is CATTYGDRRSGELFF. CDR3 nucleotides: TGTGCCACAACCTACGGGGACAGAAGATCCGGGGAGCTGTTTTTT.

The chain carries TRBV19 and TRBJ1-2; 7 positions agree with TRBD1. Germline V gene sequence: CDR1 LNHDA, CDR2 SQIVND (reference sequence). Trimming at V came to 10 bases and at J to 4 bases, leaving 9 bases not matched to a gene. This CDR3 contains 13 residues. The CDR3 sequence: CATRTGAIYGYTF. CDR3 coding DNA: TGTGCCACTAGAACAGGGGCAATCTATGGCTACACCTTC. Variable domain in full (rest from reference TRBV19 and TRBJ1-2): DGGITQSPKYLFRKEGQNVTLSCEQNLNHDAMYWYRQDPGQGLRLIYYSQIVNDFQKGDIAEGYSVSREKKESFPLTVTSAQKNPTAFYLCATRTGAIYGYTFGSGTRLTVV.

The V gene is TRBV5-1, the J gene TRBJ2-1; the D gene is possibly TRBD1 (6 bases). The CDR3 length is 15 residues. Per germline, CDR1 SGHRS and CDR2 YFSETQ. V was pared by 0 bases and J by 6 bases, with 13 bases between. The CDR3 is CASSLERGSSNEQFF. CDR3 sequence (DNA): TGCGCCAGCAGCTTGGAGAGGGGGAGCAGCAATGAGCAGTTCTTC.

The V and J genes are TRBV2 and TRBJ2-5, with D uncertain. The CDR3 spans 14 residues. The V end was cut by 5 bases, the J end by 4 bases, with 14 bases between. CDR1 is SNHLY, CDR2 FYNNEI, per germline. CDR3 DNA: TGTGCCAGCAGTCGACAAAGTGTGGCAGAGACCCAGTACTTC. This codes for CASSRQSVAETQYF.

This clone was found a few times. For the CDR3, the DNA is TGTGCCAGCAGGCAGGGGGAGAAAGCTTTCTTT. Protein sequence: CASRQGEKAFF. This rearrangement joins TRBV2 to TRBJ1-1; 7 bases fit TRBD1. V shed 6 bases, J shed 9 bases, and the junction held 4 bases outside the gene matches. Germline loops: CDR1 SNHLY, CDR2 FYNNEI. This CDR3 has 11 residues.

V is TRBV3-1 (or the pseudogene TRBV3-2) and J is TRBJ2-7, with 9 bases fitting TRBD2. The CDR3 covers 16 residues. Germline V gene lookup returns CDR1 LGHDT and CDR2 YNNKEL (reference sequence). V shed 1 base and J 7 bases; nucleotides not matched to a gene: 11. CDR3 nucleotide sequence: TGTGCCAGCAGCCAAGGGTTTCGCGGGGGGGCCGGTGAGCAGTACTTC. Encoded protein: CASSQGFRGGAGEQYF.

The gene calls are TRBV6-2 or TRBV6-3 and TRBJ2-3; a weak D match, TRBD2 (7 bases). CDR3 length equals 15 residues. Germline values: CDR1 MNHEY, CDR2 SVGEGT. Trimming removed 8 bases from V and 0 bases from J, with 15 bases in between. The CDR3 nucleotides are TGTGCCAGCGGCCTAGGGGGGGGGAGCACAGATACGCAGTATTTT. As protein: CASGLGGGSTDTQYF.

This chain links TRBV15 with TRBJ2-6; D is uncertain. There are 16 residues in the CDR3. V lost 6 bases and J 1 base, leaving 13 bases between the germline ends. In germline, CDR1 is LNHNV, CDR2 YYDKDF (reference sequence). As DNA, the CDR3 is TGTGCCACCAGAAGTTCACTCTGGTCTGGGGCCAACGTCCTGACTTTC. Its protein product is CATRSSLWSGANVLTF.

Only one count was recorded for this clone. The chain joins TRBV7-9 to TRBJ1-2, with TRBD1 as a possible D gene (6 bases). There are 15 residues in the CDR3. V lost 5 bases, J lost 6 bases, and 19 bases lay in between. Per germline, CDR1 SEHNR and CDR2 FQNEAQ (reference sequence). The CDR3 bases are TGTGCCAGCAGCCCCCCGACAGGCCGGAGGGATGGCTACACCTTC. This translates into CASSPPTGRRDGYTF. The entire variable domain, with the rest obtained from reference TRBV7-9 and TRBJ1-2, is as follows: DTGVSQNPRHKITKRGQNVTFRCDPISEHNRLYWYRQTLGQGPEFLTYFQNEAQLEKSRLLSDRFSAERPKGSFSTLEIQRTEQGDSAMYLCASSPPTGRRDGYTFGSGTRLTVV.

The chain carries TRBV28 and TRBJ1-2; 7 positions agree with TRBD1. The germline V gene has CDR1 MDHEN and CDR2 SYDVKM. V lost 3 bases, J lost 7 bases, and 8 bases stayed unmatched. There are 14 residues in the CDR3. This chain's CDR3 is CASSFPTGIFGYTF. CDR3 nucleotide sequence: TGTGCCAGCAGTTTTCCGACAGGGATTTTTGGCTACACCTTC.

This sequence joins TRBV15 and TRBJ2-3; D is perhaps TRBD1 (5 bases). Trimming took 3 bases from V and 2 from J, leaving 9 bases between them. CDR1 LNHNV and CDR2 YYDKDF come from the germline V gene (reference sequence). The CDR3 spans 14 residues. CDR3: CATSRTVVTDTQYF. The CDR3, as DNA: TGTGCCACCAGCAGGACAGTGGTCACAGATACGCAGTATTTT.

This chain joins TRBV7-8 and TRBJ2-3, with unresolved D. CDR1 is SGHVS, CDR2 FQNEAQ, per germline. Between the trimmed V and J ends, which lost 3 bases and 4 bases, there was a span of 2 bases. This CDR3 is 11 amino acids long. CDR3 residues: CASSLSDTQYF. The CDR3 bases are TGTGCCAGCAGCTTGTCAGATACGCAGTATTTT.

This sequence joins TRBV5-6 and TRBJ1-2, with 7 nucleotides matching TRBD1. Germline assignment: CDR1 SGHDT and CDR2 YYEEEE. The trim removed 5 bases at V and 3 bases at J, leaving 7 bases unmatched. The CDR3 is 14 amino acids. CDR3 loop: CASRPQGVYYGYTF. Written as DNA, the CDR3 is TGTGCCAGCAGACCGCAGGGGGTGTACTATGGCTACACCTTC.

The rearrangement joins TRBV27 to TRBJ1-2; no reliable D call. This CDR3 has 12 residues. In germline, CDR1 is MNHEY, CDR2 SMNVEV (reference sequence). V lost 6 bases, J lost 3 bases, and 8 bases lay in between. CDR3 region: CASRGRHYGYTF. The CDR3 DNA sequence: TGTGCCAGCAGGGGCAGGCACTATGGCTACACCTTC.